What follows are 10 T cell receptor beta chains derived from one specimen sequenced in a study of blood T cell repertoires in COVID-19. Assay used: immunoSEQ multiplex PCR; TCRdb lists only in-frame clones, some missing. The sample yields fewer than 350,000 clones, about 90% seen once. Sequencing used peripheral blood. These receptors were collected from a woman aged 25 to 39 with COVID-19, enrolled during active disease.

The V call is TRBV10-3, the J call TRBJ1-1; 9 bases match TRBD1. J was trimmed by 11 bases and V by 6 bases; bases with no gene match: 16. CDR1 and CDR2 from the germline V gene are ENHRY and SYGVKD. The CDR3 spans 15 residues. CDR3 coding DNA: TGTGCCATCAGCGAGACGGACAGGGGTTATATTAGGGCTTTCTTT. Its protein is CAISETDRGYIRAFF.

This rearrangement joins TRBV27 to TRBJ2-3; the match to TRBD2 covers 9 bases. Trimming removed 2 bases from V and 3 bases from J; junction bases left unmatched: 6. The CDR3 runs to 16 residues. Germline CDR1 reads MNHEY; CDR2 reads SMNVEV (reference sequence). CDR3 in amino acids: CASSLQSGGTTDTQYF. CDR3 coding DNA: TGTGCCAGCAGTTTACAGAGCGGGGGGACTACAGATACGCAGTATTTT.

The chain joins TRBV5-1 to TRBJ2-5; weak D call: TRBD2 (6 bases). Per germline, CDR1 SGHRS and CDR2 YFSETQ. Trimming took 3 bases from V and 5 from J, leaving 20 bases between them. The CDR3 has 16 residues. The CDR3 region is CASSSGTRGTRETQYF. The DNA of the CDR3 is TGCGCCAGCAGCTCGGGGACCCGGGGGACGCGGGAGACCCAGTACTTC.

The chain combines TRBV30 with TRBJ1-2; D gene uncertain. In germline, CDR1 is GTSNPN, CDR2 SVGIG (reference sequence). CDR3 length: 13 residues. The V end lost 0 bases, the J end lost 2 bases, and 7 bases lay between the germline ends. The CDR3 DNA reads TGTGCCTGGAGTGTACGGGTGAACTATGGCTACACCTTC. Amino acid sequence: CAWSVRVNYGYTF. Full variable domain (remainder filled in from reference TRBV30 and TRBJ1-2): SQTIHQWPATLVQPVGSPLSLECTVEGTSNPNLYWYRQAAGRGLQLLFYSVGIGQISSEVPQNLSASRPQDRQFILSSKKLLLSDSGFYLCAWSVRVNYGYTFGSGTRLTVV.

J is TRBJ1-5 and V is TRBV28, with 7 bases aligning to TRBD1. J was trimmed by 4 bases and V by 6 bases; bases with no gene match: 3. The germline V gene encodes CDR1 MDHEN and CDR2 SYDVKM. The CDR3 runs to 13 residues. CDR3 coding DNA: TGTGCCAGCAGGGAGACAGGGAATCAGCCCCAGCATTTT. It specifies CASRETGNQPQHF. Using reference TRBV28 and TRBJ1-5 for the parts outside the CDR3, the full variable domain is DVKVTQSSRYLVKRTGEKVFLECVQDMDHENMFWYRQDPGLGLRLIYFSYDVKMKEKGDIPEGYSVSREKKERFSLILESASTNQTSMYLCASRETGNQPQHFGDGTRLSIL.

This clone was detected only once. The chain employs TRBV2 and TRBJ2-7, with 9 bases aligning to TRBD1. V trimming: 6 bases; J trimming: 5 bases; junction bases outside the gene matches: 8. The CDR3 contains 14 residues. Germline CDR1 reads SNHLY; CDR2 reads FYNNEI. The CDR3 DNA reads as TGTGCCAGCAGCTTCGGGACAGGGAAGAACGAGCAGTACTTC. As protein: CASSFGTGKNEQYF.

The chain joins TRBV10-2 to TRBJ1-1; tentative D call: TRBD1 (6 bases). The CDR3 is made up of 12 amino acids. Between the trimmed V and J ends, which lost 7 bases and 6 bases, there was a span of 12 bases. Germline lookup yields CDR1 WSHSY and CDR2 SAAADI. CDR3 protein: CASMGGGSEAFF. CDR3 bases: TGCGCCAGCATGGGGGGGGGCTCTGAAGCTTTCTTT.

J is TRBJ1-6 and V is TRBV18, with D maybe TRBD1 (5 bases). The CDR3 has 17 residues. Per the germline V gene, CDR1 is KGHSH and CDR2 is LQKENI. The V end was cut by 4 bases, the J end by 0 bases, with 13 bases between. The CDR3 DNA follows: TGTGCCAGCTCACTCGCCAGGGAAAGCTCCTATAATTCACCCCTCCACTTT. Translated, it gives CASSLARESSYNSPLHF.

This chain uses TRBV30 with TRBJ1-3; TRBD1 matches at 10 bases. V gave up 5 bases and J gave up 0 bases; unmatched junction bases: 13. CDR1 and CDR2 from the germline V gene are GTSNPN and SVGIG (reference sequence). CDR3 length: 18 residues. The CDR3 bases are TGTGCCTGGGGGAAGGACAGGGGGAGACGATCCTCTGGAAACACCATATATTTT. This sequence encodes CAWGKDRGRRSSGNTIYF.

The CDR3 nucleotides read TGCGCCAGCAGCCAAGAGGGCAGGGTGGTGGTATCGGCCCAGTACTTC. Translated: CASSQEGRVVVSAQYF. The chain has TRBV4-1 and TRBJ2-5; D possibly corresponds to TRBD1 (5 bases). CDR3 length equals 16 residues. V was cut by 0 bases and J by 9 bases, with 20 bases left in between. Germline V gene data show CDR1 as MGHRA and CDR2 as YSYEKL.